These 2 T cell receptor beta chains were sequenced from one sample in a study of shared clonotypes between healthy human individuals. The repertoire was sequenced with immunoSEQ multiplex PCR; TCRdb's copy has only in-frame clones and lacks some. The data show hundreds of thousands of clones, roughly 70% seen once. The specimen was memory CD4+ T cells sorted from blood. Subset described: CD45RA-negative fraction. Receptor source: a woman in her twenties or thirties in good health.

The genes are TRBV4-1 and TRBJ2-5, with a weak D call TRBD2 (6 bases). This CDR3 spans 15 amino acids. V was clipped by 1 base and J by 5 bases, with 14 bases between them. Germline V gene lookup returns CDR1 MGHRA and CDR2 YSYEKL. For the CDR3, the DNA is TGCGCCAGCAGCCAAGGGCAGGGAGGTTGGGAGACCCAGTACTTC. It specifies CASSQGQGGWETQYF.

This clone came up many times. This sample also contains other DNA sequences that code for the same CDR3. The CDR3 DNA reads as TGTGCCAGCAGTTCGGGTCAGCCCCAGCATTTT. Translating it yields CASSSGQPQHF. The gene calls are TRBV6-6 and TRBJ1-5, with D unresolved. CDR3 length: 11 amino acids. Germline V gives CDR1 MNHNY, CDR2 SVGAGI (reference sequence). Trimming removed 4 bases at V and 6 bases at J, with 4 bases between.